Shown below are 28 T cell receptor beta chains from a single sample sequenced in a study of blood T cell repertoires in COVID-19. Data came from immunoSEQ multiplex PCR; TCRdb stores just in-frame clones and leaves some out. Of about 270,000 clones listed, roughly 93% are singletons. Sequenced: PBMCs or T cells enriched from blood (not recorded which). These receptors all stem from a woman aged 40 to 50 with acute COVID-19.

V and J are TRBV11-3 and TRBJ1-2; 8 nucleotides line up with TRBD1. Germline V CDR1 and CDR2: SGHNT, YENEEA. This CDR3 contains 14 residues. With 5 bases clipped from V and 8 bases from J, the junction kept 10 bases outside the gene matches. The CDR3 coding sequence is TGTGCCAGCAGCCGACAGGGGAGTTTCGGGGGCTACACCTTC. This encodes CASSRQGSFGGYTF.

The V and J genes are TRBV15 and TRBJ1-2, with a tentative D call TRBD1 (6 bases). V shed 6 bases and J shed 4 bases, with 18 bases lying between them. CDR1 is LNHNV, CDR2 YYDKDF, per germline (reference sequence). CDR3 length: 15 residues. CDR3 bases: TGTGCCACCAGGGACGGGGCGGGGGCCCTCTATGGCTACACCTTC. It specifies CATRDGAGALYGYTF.

The chain has TRBV7-9 and TRBJ2-1; 11 bases fit TRBD2. CDR1 is SEHNR, CDR2 FQNEAQ, per germline (reference sequence). This CDR3 has 15 residues. Germline trimming cut 1 base from V and 11 bases from J; bases unmatched to any gene: 7. CDR3 in DNA: TGTGCCAGCAGCTTAGGGACTAGCGGGCCAGTACAGCAGTTCTTC. As protein: CASSLGTSGPVQQFF.

The chain has TRBV6-5 and TRBJ1-2; maybe TRBD1 (5 bases). V lost 2 bases and J lost 2, with 9 bases in between. The length of the CDR3 is 14 residues. CDR1 MNHEY and CDR2 SVGAGI come from the germline V gene. The CDR3 loop is CASSYRTQNYGYTF. The CDR3 nucleotides read TGTGCCAGCAGTTACCGGACACAAAACTATGGCTACACCTTC.

The CDR3 DNA sequence: TGTGCCAGCAGCCAAGTTACAGGGGTGCAAGATGGCTACACCTTC. Protein: CASSQVTGVQDGYTF. The chain has TRBV4-2 and TRBJ1-2; TRBD1 matches at 7 bases. This CDR3 is 15 amino acids long. After removal of 1 base from V and 6 bases from J, the junction contained 8 bases not matched to a gene. Germline loops: CDR1 LGHNA, CDR2 YNFKEQ.

V usage is TRBV11-3 and J usage is TRBJ1-1; no firm D call. Germline V gene sequence: CDR1 SGHNT, CDR2 YENEEA. The V gene lost 5 bases and the J gene lost 0 bases, with 7 bases spanning the gap. The CDR3 is made up of 13 amino acids. CDR3 sequence: CASSPQMNTEAFF. DNA for the CDR3: TGTGCCAGCAGCCCGCAGATGAACACTGAAGCTTTCTTT.

The chain couples TRBV28 to TRBJ2-1; 11 nucleotides agree with TRBD2. Trimming at V came to 4 bases and at J to 7 bases, leaving 6 bases not matched to a gene. The CDR3 consists of 15 residues. CDR1 MDHEN and CDR2 SYDVKM come from the germline V gene. The CDR3 loop reads CASSSQTSGGNEQFF. CDR3 coding DNA: TGTGCCAGCAGTTCCCAAACTAGCGGGGGAAATGAGCAGTTCTTC.

V and J are TRBV7-9 and TRBJ2-5; a weak D match, TRBD2 (5 bases). The CDR3 runs 14 residues. Germline CDR1 and CDR2: SEHNR and FQNEAQ (reference sequence). The V and J ends lost 0 bases and 5 bases respectively, with 10 bases between them. CDR3 nucleotide sequence: TGTGCCAGCAGCTTAGCGAGTAGCGTGGAGACCCAGTACTTC. Protein product: CASSLASSVETQYF.

The chain combines TRBV7-9 with TRBJ2-7, with 11 bases aligning to TRBD1. Trimming removed 4 bases from V and 12 bases from J; junction bases left unmatched: 14. The CDR3 is 15 residues long. The germline V gene has CDR1 SEHNR and CDR2 FQNEAQ (reference sequence). The CDR3 spells CASSSRGFGTGGRYF. CDR3 DNA: TGTGCCAGCAGCTCAAGGGGTTTCGGGACAGGGGGGCGGTACTTC.

The gene calls are TRBV10-1 and TRBJ1-2; 8 bases line up with TRBD1. Germline trimming cut 8 bases from V and 0 bases from J; bases unmatched to any gene: 14. CDR3 size: 17 residues. Looked up from germline, CDR1 is WNHNN and CDR2 is SYGVQD (reference sequence). The CDR3 DNA follows: TGCGCCAGCCAATACTCCTGGACAGGGCCAGCTAACTATGGCTACACCTTC. It specifies CASQYSWTGPANYGYTF.

This clone was counted a single time. In DNA form, the CDR3 reads TGTGCCAGCAGCCAATCTACTGGAGAGACCCAGTACTTC. It specifies CASSQSTGETQYF. The chain joins TRBV14 to TRBJ2-5, with unresolved D. Germline V gives CDR1 SGHDN, CDR2 FVKESK. The CDR3 totals 13 residues. V was cut by 2 bases and J by 4 bases, with 8 bases left in between.

This rearrangement joins TRBV7-8 to TRBJ2-1; TRBD2 aligns across 13 bases. Germline trimming cut 5 bases from V and 7 bases from J; bases unmatched to any gene: 8. The germline V gene has CDR1 SGHVS and CDR2 FQNEAQ. This CDR3 is built from 16 residues. The CDR3 region has the DNA TGTGCCAGCAGCGCTACTAGCGGGGGGGCTTGGAATGAGCAGTTCTTC. Protein sequence: CASSATSGGAWNEQFF.

This chain uses TRBV11-1 with TRBJ2-7; TRBD1 agrees at 9 bases. CDR3 length: 14 amino acids. In germline, CDR1 is SGHAT, CDR2 FQDESV (reference sequence). J gave up 2 bases and V 5 bases, and 4 bases lay outside the gene matches. The CDR3 nucleotides read TGTGCCAGCAGCAGGGACAGGGATACCTACGAGCAGTACTTC. Its translation is CASSRDRDTYEQYF.

The rearrangement joins TRBV5-8 to TRBJ2-1; 9 nucleotides line up with TRBD2. The germline CDR1 and CDR2 sequences are SGHTS and YDEGEE. The V segment lost 2 bases and the J segment 8 bases; nucleotides outside the gene matches: 8. The CDR3 covers 15 residues. The CDR3 reads CASSFKTSGWDEQFF. The CDR3 DNA reads TGTGCCAGCAGCTTTAAAACTAGCGGGTGGGATGAGCAGTTCTTC.

This sequence joins TRBV4-1 and TRBJ1-1, with D tentatively TRBD1 (5 bases). The CDR3 extends over 13 amino acids. V lost 3 bases and J lost 6, with 11 bases in between. Per the germline V gene, CDR1 is MGHRA and CDR2 is YSYEKL. CDR3: CASSQTGVPEAFF. The CDR3 nucleotides read TGCGCCAGCAGCCAGACGGGGGTCCCTGAAGCTTTCTTT.

This clone showed up just once. The rearrangement uses TRBV23-1 and TRBJ2-7; no clear D gene. TRBV23-1 is an open reading frame whose function is uncertain. The CDR3 length is 9 residues. Trimming cost V 9 bases and J 8 bases, with 8 bases left between them. CDR3 nucleotides: TGCGCCAGACCTAATAAGCAGTACTTC. The encoded protein is CARPNKQYF.

V usage is TRBV18 and J usage is TRBJ2-6; 7 bases line up with TRBD1. In germline, CDR1 is KGHSH, CDR2 LQKENI. With V trimmed by 3 bases and J by 0 bases, 11 bases remained unmatched. The CDR3 is 19 amino acids. The CDR3 reads CASSPLGTALSSGANVLTF. The CDR3 nucleotides are TGTGCCAGCTCACCGTTAGGGACAGCGCTCAGCTCTGGGGCCAACGTCCTGACTTTC.

The V call is TRBV6-4, the J call TRBJ2-3; 8 bases agree with TRBD2. CDR1 and CDR2 from the germline V gene are MRHNA and SNTAGT. V lost 8 bases and J lost 2; bases outside the gene matches: 12. The CDR3 extends over 16 amino acids. The CDR3 DNA sequence: TGTGCCAGCTATAGCGGGACTTACCTACCCACAGATACGCAGTATTTT. It translates to CASYSGTYLPTDTQYF.

This chain uses TRBV5-1 with TRBJ2-3; 11 bases fit TRBD2. V dropped 7 bases and J dropped 6; count of bases not matched to a gene: 10. In germline, CDR1 is SGHRS, CDR2 YFSETQ. The CDR3 length is 15 residues. This CDR3 is CASPKGLADEDTQYF. CDR3 DNA sequence: TGCGCCAGCCCGAAGGGACTAGCGGATGAGGATACGCAGTATTTT.

The rearrangement joins TRBV4-1 to TRBJ2-3; 12 nucleotides align to TRBD2. CDR1 MGHRA and CDR2 YSYEKL come from the germline V gene. The CDR3 length is 18 residues. The ends lost 4 bases at V and 0 bases at J; junction bases unmatched: 8. In DNA, the CDR3 is TGCGCCAGCAGCCGCGGACTAGCGGGAATTCCTAGCACAGATACGCAGTATTTT. Translation: CASSRGLAGIPSTDTQYF.

This chain uses TRBV18 with TRBJ1-1, with 12 bases matching TRBD1. Germline V gene sequence: CDR1 KGHSH, CDR2 LQKENI. This CDR3 spans 15 amino acids. V was clipped by 5 bases and J by 5 bases; unmatched bases: 6. The DNA of the CDR3 is TGTGCCAGCTCAGTGGGACAGGGGGCCGGGACTGAAGCTTTCTTT. Translated: CASSVGQGAGTEAFF.

The rearrangement links TRBV6-5 to TRBJ1-4; D not resolved. Trimming took 7 bases from V and 3 from J, leaving 12 bases between them. The CDR3 has 14 amino acids. Germline V lookup: CDR1 MNHEY, CDR2 SVGAGI. The CDR3: CASKKPFANEKLFF. The CDR3 nucleotides are TGTGCCAGCAAGAAGCCCTTCGCTAATGAAAAACTGTTTTTT.

This clone is a singleton in its sample. This rearrangement joins TRBV18 to TRBJ2-1; TRBD1 is a possible D gene (5 bases). CDR1 is KGHSH and CDR2 is LQKENI in the germline V gene. With 3 bases removed from V and 4 bases from J, the gap between germline ends came to 10 bases. The CDR3 has 14 residues. The CDR3 loop reads CASSPGPGYNEQFF. The CDR3 DNA sequence: TGTGCCAGCTCACCGGGGCCGGGTTACAATGAGCAGTTCTTC.

This chain joins TRBV5-1 and TRBJ1-2; D unresolved. The CDR3 runs 13 residues. Germline CDR1 and CDR2: SGHRS and YFSETQ. V was trimmed by 3 bases and J by 6 bases, leaving 12 bases between them. CDR3 amino acids: CASSSVAGNGYTF. The CDR3 DNA follows: TGCGCCAGCAGCTCAGTCGCTGGCAATGGCTACACCTTC.

The chain is built from TRBV28 and TRBJ1-5, with D uncertain. V lost 7 bases and J 3 bases, leaving 16 bases between the germline ends. Germline CDR1 MDHEN, CDR2 SYDVKM. The CDR3 length is 15 residues. Here the CDR3 reads CASNRIEAVNQPQHF. DNA for the CDR3: TGTGCCAGCAATAGGATCGAGGCGGTCAATCAGCCCCAGCATTTT.

The J gene is TRBJ1-1, the V gene TRBV6-5; no clear D. Between the trimmed V and J ends, which lost 4 bases and 7 bases, there was a span of 10 bases. Germline-derived CDR1 and CDR2 are MNHEY and SVGAGI. The CDR3 totals 12 residues. CDR3 nucleotides: TGTGCCAGCAGTTCGGCGGAAGATGAAGCTTTCTTT. It translates to CASSSAEDEAFF.

The rearrangement joins TRBV16 to TRBJ2-7; TRBD1 might be the D (5 bases). V lost 0 bases and J lost 1, with 10 bases in between. The germline V gene encodes CDR1 KGHSY and CDR2 FQNENV. CDR3 length: 15 residues. As DNA, the CDR3 is TGTGCCAGCAGCCAATCGGGGCAGATATCCTACGAGCAGTACTTC. This sequence encodes CASSQSGQISYEQYF.

The CDR3 coding sequence is TGCGCCAGCCAAAATCCGGGACAGGGGAAAGAGACCCAGTACTTC. It is translated as CASQNPGQGKETQYF. The V call is TRBV10-1, the J call TRBJ2-5, with 10 bases aligning to TRBD1. The CDR3 loop spans 15 amino acids. With V trimmed by 8 bases and J by 3 bases, 9 bases remained unmatched. Germline V lookup: CDR1 WNHNN, CDR2 SYGVQD (reference sequence).